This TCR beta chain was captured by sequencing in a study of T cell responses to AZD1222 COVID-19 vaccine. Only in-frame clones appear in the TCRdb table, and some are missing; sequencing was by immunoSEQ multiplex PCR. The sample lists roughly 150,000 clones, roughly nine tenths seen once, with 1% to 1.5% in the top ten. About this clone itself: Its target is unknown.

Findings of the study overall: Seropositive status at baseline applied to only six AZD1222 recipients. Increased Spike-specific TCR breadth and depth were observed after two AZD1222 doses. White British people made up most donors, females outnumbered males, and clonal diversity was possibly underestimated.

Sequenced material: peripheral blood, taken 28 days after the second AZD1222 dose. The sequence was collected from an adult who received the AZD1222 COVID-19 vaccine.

The CDR3, as DNA: TGTGCCAGCAGCCTATGGGACAGGGATATCTATGGCTACACCTTC. It specifies CASSLWDRDIYGYTF. This sequence joins TRBV5-6 and TRBJ1-2; 9 nucleotides match TRBD1. V lost 4 bases, J lost 4 bases, and 8 bases stayed unmatched. The CDR3 length is 15 residues. Germline-derived CDR1 and CDR2 are SGHDT and YYEEEE.